These 22 T cell receptor beta chains share one sample of origin, sequenced in a study of spatial heterogeneity in lung cancer. As for time point: sample taken at primary tumor resection. The authors sequenced whole RNA from tumor, nontumor lung or frozen PBMC without sorting. TCRdb itself ran the 5' RACE reads through MiXCR, one entry per CDR3 protein. The data contain 45,000 to 55,000 distinct CDR3 sequences, approximately 5.3% of them singletons. Sequencing used PBMCs, obtained at surgery. The receptors originated from a male donor with early-stage non-small cell lung cancer.

V usage is TRBV9 and J usage is TRBJ2-3, with D perhaps being TRBD1 or TRBD2 (6 bases each). The CDR3 extends over 17 amino acids. Germline values: CDR1 SGDLS, CDR2 YYNGEE. Trimming shortened V by 0 bases and J by 4 bases, and 18 bases separated the two germline ends. The chain's CDR3 is CASSVEAGGSPADTQYF. The DNA for the CDR3 is TGTGCCAGCAGCGTAGAGGCCGGGGGCAGCCCCGCAGATACGCAGTATTTT.

Many counts were recorded for this clonotype. The J gene is TRBJ2-7, the V gene TRBV20-1; tentative D call: TRBD2 (6 bases). The length of the CDR3 is 14 residues. Germline V CDR1 and CDR2: DFQATT, SNEGSKA (reference sequence). The V gene lost 2 bases and the J gene lost 3 bases, with 14 bases spanning the gap. CDR3 region: CSARIAAGLYEQYF. The CDR3, as DNA: TGCAGTGCTAGAATTGCTGCGGGACTCTACGAGCAGTACTTC.

This clonotype was seen ten or more times. The chain uses TRBV20-1 and TRBJ2-6, with D unclear. The CDR3 is 16 amino acids. V lost 3 bases to trimming and J lost 0 bases, with 12 bases between them. The V gene's germline CDR1 is DFQATT and CDR2 SNEGSKA (reference sequence). Here the CDR3 reads CSARRQPGSGANVLTF. The CDR3 coding sequence is TGCAGTGCTAGGAGGCAGCCAGGCTCTGGGGCCAACGTCCTGACTTTC.

The chain couples TRBV6-5 to TRBJ2-7, with D possibly being TRBD1 (5 bases). Germline assignment: CDR1 MNHEY and CDR2 SVGAGI. With 6 bases removed from V and 0 bases from J, the gap between germline ends came to 30 bases. The CDR3 loop spans 20 amino acids. The chain's CDR3 is CASSHPPNGQLRVSSYEQYF. In DNA form, the CDR3 reads TGTGCCAGCAGCCATCCCCCTAATGGTCAGCTCAGGGTTTCCTCCTACGAGCAGTACTTC.

This clonotype was found many times. V usage is TRBV7-6 and J usage is TRBJ2-1, with no clear D. Trimming cost V 0 bases and J 3 bases, with 3 bases left between them. CDR1 is SGHVS and CDR2 is FNYEAQ in the germline V gene. The CDR3 loop spans 13 amino acids. The CDR3 reads CASSLAHYNEQFF. The CDR3 region has the DNA TGTGCCAGCAGCTTAGCGCACTACAATGAGCAGTTCTTC.

This clonotype was counted at least ten times. The rearrangement uses TRBV4-3 and TRBJ2-2, with no clear D. V shed 4 bases and J shed 6 bases, with 15 bases lying between them. CDR3 length: 15 residues. Germline V gene data show CDR1 as LGHNA and CDR2 as YSLEER. Written as DNA, the CDR3 is TGCGCCAGCAGCCTTAGCTTAGGTTCCGCCGGGGAGCTGTTTTTT. This encodes CASSLSLGSAGELFF.

Many counts were recorded for this clonotype. Here the CDR3 reads CASSLDFTEAFF. The CDR3 region has the DNA TGTGCCAGCAGCTTAGACTTCACTGAAGCTTTCTTT. The rearrangement links TRBV7-2 to TRBJ1-1; D unresolved. Trimming took 1 base from V and 4 from J, leaving 4 bases between them. This CDR3 comprises 12 residues. Germline V CDR1 and CDR2: SGHTA, FQGNSA.

This clonotype was recorded many times. CDR3 amino acids: CASGPGGRIEQYF. CDR3 sequence (DNA): TGTGCCAGCGGGCCTGGCGGGAGAATTGAGCAGTACTTC. The J gene is TRBJ2-7, the V gene TRBV6-5, with TRBD2 matching over 7 bases. CDR1 is MNHEY and CDR2 is SVGAGI in the germline V gene. The CDR3 is made up of 13 amino acids. Trimming took 8 bases from V and 7 from J; bases not matched to a gene: 11.

Relative to its sample, this clonotype is medium-sized (0.01 to 0.1%). The genes are TRBV7-8 and TRBJ2-7; 9 bases are shared with TRBD2. Germline-derived CDR1 and CDR2 are SGHVS and FQNEAQ. This CDR3 is 16 amino acids long. V was clipped by 2 bases and J by 0 bases; unmatched bases: 5. In DNA, the CDR3 is TGTGCCAGCAGCTTAAGGGCTAGCGGGGCCTCCTACGAGCAGTACTTC. It encodes CASSLRASGASYEQYF. Based on the CDR3 plus reference TRBV7-8 and TRBJ2-7, the full variable domain is GAGVSQSPRYKVAKRGQDVALRCDPISGHVSLFWYQQALGQGPEFLTYFQNEAQLDKSGLPSDRFFAERPEGSVSTLKIQRTQQEDSAVYLCASSLRASGASYEQYFGPGTRLTVT.

This chain connects TRBV19 to TRBJ2-1; 12 bases map to TRBD2. Per germline, CDR1 LNHDA and CDR2 SQIVND (reference sequence). The ends lost 6 bases at V and 5 bases at J; junction bases unmatched: 2. This CDR3 comprises 14 residues. CDR3 in amino acids: CASRASGRDNEQFF. CDR3 DNA: TGTGCCAGTAGAGCTAGCGGGAGGGACAATGAGCAGTTCTTC.

This clonotype was counted many times. V is TRBV5-1 and J is TRBJ1-2; tentative D call: TRBD1 (5 bases). Germline V gives CDR1 SGHRS, CDR2 YFSETQ. The V end lost 0 bases, the J end lost 4 bases, and 10 bases lay between the germline ends. The CDR3 contains 14 residues. CDR3 in DNA: TGCGCCAGCAGCTTGGCGCAGGGTTCCTATGGCTACACCTTC. It codes for CASSLAQGSYGYTF.

This clonotype was seen at least ten times. CDR3 nucleotides: TGTGCCAGCAGTTCCTGGGCCTCTAGCGGGAGTTACGAGCAGTACTTC. Protein sequence: CASSSWASSGSYEQYF. V gene TRBV12-3 or TRBV12-4 combines with J gene TRBJ2-7; TRBD2 matches at 10 bases. Germline trimming cut 4 bases from V and 4 bases from J; bases unmatched to any gene: 10. The CDR3 sequence is 16 residues long.

This clonotype came up many times. The rearrangement joins TRBV5-5 to TRBJ2-7; 15 bases fit TRBD2. The CDR3 covers 14 residues. With 5 bases clipped from V and 6 bases from J, the junction kept 3 bases outside the gene matches. Germline CDR1 reads SGHKS; CDR2 reads YYEKEE (reference sequence). CDR3 bases: TGTGCCAGCAGGGCGGGACTAGCGGGAGGCGAGCAGTACTTC. Amino acids: CASRAGLAGGEQYF.

This clonotype showed up just a few times. The V gene is TRBV12-3 or TRBV12-4, the J gene TRBJ1-6, with TRBD1 identical over 7 bases. The CDR3 contains 15 residues. V was clipped by 6 bases and J by 10 bases; unmatched bases: 12. CDR3 nucleotides: TGTGCCAGCAGGTTGGACAGGACCCTCAGGTCACCCCTCCACTTT. Encoded protein: CASRLDRTLRSPLHF.

In this sample, this clonotype turned up many times. This chain joins TRBV7-2 and TRBJ2-5; D perhaps matches TRBD1 (6 bases). The V gene lost 3 bases and the J gene lost 11 bases, with 13 bases spanning the gap. Per the germline V gene, CDR1 is SGHTA and CDR2 is FQGNSA. The CDR3 runs to 12 residues. The CDR3 DNA is TGTGCCAGCAGCTTTGGGGACAACCCTCAGTACTTC. This codes for CASSFGDNPQYF.

This clonotype appeared many times. The chain has TRBV24-1 and TRBJ1-2; D not resolved. The CDR3 loop spans 13 amino acids. Per the germline V gene, CDR1 is KGHDR and CDR2 is SFDVKD. Trimming shortened V by 8 bases and J by 1 base, and 10 bases separated the two germline ends. The CDR3 loop reads CATTLTVNYGYTF. CDR3 coding DNA: TGTGCCACCACCCTGACGGTTAACTATGGCTACACCTTC.

At least ten counts were recorded for this clonotype. The V call is TRBV7-6, the J call TRBJ2-1; D unresolved. V lost 1 base and J lost 7, with 5 bases in between. Germline V gene lookup returns CDR1 SGHVS and CDR2 FNYEAQ. The CDR3 loop spans 12 amino acids. The CDR3 loop reads CASSLGWNEQFF. The CDR3 DNA sequence: TGTGCCAGCAGCTTAGGGTGGAATGAGCAGTTCTTC.

In its sample, this clonotype was seen a few times. The chain links TRBV27 to TRBJ1-5, with D perhaps matching TRBD1 (5 bases). The germline V gene has CDR1 MNHEY and CDR2 SMNVEV (reference sequence). The CDR3 runs 18 residues. Trimming took 5 bases from V and 0 from J, leaving 20 bases between them. This CDR3 is CASSPIDRHLNSNQPQHF. CDR3 DNA sequence: TGTGCCAGCAGTCCCATAGACAGACACCTTAATAGCAATCAGCCCCAGCATTTT.

J is TRBJ2-1 and V is TRBV5-1, with 11 nucleotides matching TRBD2. Germline loops: CDR1 SGHRS, CDR2 YFSETQ. V trimming: 4 bases; J trimming: 12 bases; junction bases outside the gene matches: 12. This CDR3 is built from 15 residues. The DNA of the CDR3 is TGCGCCAGCAGCCCTACTAGCGGGAGTGGAAGTGTGCAGTTCTTC. Protein: CASSPTSGSGSVQFF.

This clonotype occurred many times. The chain carries TRBV20-1 and TRBJ2-7, with D unclear. The germline V gene has CDR1 DFQATT and CDR2 SNEGSKA (reference sequence). The CDR3 covers 13 residues. Trimming cost V 0 bases and J 2 bases, with 8 bases left between them. The CDR3 nucleotides read TGCAGTGCTAGAGAGGCGACAACCTACGAGCAGTACTTC. It yields the protein CSAREATTYEQYF.

There are many counts of this clonotype. This chain links TRBV27 with TRBJ1-5; no definite D call. The CDR3 consists of 12 residues. Trimming cost V 7 bases and J 4 bases, with 8 bases left between them. Germline assignment: CDR1 MNHEY and CDR2 SMNVEV (reference sequence). The CDR3 protein is CASTSQNQPQHF. CDR3 sequence (DNA): TGTGCCAGCACCTCCCAAAATCAGCCCCAGCATTTT.

This clonotype was seen repeatedly, ten times or more. The chain joins TRBV7-2 to TRBJ2-7; 8 bases align to TRBD1. The J segment lost 1 base and the V segment lost 1 base, leaving 0 bases of the junction unmatched. CDR3 size: 14 residues. The germline V gene has CDR1 SGHTA and CDR2 FQGNSA. The CDR3 region is CASSLGTGSYEQYF. The CDR3 DNA follows: TGTGCCAGCAGCTTAGGGACAGGGTCCTACGAGCAGTACTTC.